One T cell receptor beta chain is described in this entry. Its target is unknown. Only in-frame clones appear in the TCRdb table, and some are missing; sequencing was by immunoSEQ multiplex PCR. The sample holds more than 85,000 clones; 85% are singletons and the top ten take 2.5% to 3.5%. Trimming removed 5 bases from V and 4 bases from J, with 17 bases in between. Germline V lookup: CDR1 LNHDA, CDR2 SQIVND (reference sequence). The CDR3 covers 15 residues. The data derive from a study of glioma-infiltrating T cells after dendritic cell vaccination. Study-level results: Patients with more pretreatment TILs had longer time to progression and survival.

The source of this sequence is a human donor with glioblastoma. The chain has TRBV19 and TRBJ1-1; D possibly corresponds to TRBD1 (6 bases). Sequenced here: blood, sampled before dendritic cell vaccination. The DNA of the CDR3 is TGTGCCAGTAGTGCTAACAGGGTGTTGAGCACTGAAGCTTTCTTT. Amino acid sequence: CASSANRVLSTEAFF.